This T cell receptor (beta chain) comes out of a study of T-cell reconstitution after alpha-beta-depleted transplantation in children. This sample's TCRbeta library carried unique molecular identifier barcodes. TCRdb reprocessed the PCR reads via MiXCR and lists one record per CDR3 protein. The sample has roughly 310,000 distinct CDR3 sequences, about a quarter seen once. The V segment lost 2 bases and the J segment 5 bases; nucleotides outside the gene matches: 2. The CDR3 has 14 residues. From germline, CDR1 is LNHNV and CDR2 YYDKDF (reference sequence). Only a few counts were recorded for this clonotype. As yet, its antigen is unknown. Study results and caveats: In some patients, recipient T cells and intrathymic progenitors surviving conditioning explained high day-60 diversity.

The receptor's source is a male patient between 10 and 17 years old who had a stem cell transplant for acute lymphoblastic leukemia, so the T cells may come from the graft donor. The genes are TRBV15 and TRBJ2-5; TRBD2 agrees at 10 bases. The sample in question was PBMCs, mostly from graft donor cells, obtained 180 days after TCRalphabeta/CD19-depleted stem cell transplant. The CDR3 region is CATSRTSGIETQYF. The CDR3 nucleotides are TGTGCCACCAGCAGAACTAGCGGGATCGAGACCCAGTACTTC. Variable domain in full (rest from reference TRBV15 and TRBJ2-5): DAMVIQNPRYQVTQFGKPVTLSCSQTLNHNVMYWYQQKSSQAPKLLFHYYDKDFNNEADTPDNFQSRRPNTSFCFLDIRSPGLGDTAMYLCATSRTSGIETQYFGPGTRLLVL.